The rows below give T cell receptor beta chains drawn from one sample of a study of cytomegalovirus exposure and HLA in healthy donors. Here immunoSEQ multiplex PCR was the method, and the copy in TCRdb shows in-frame clones only, minus some. Its table records 40,000 or so clones. The specimen sequenced was PBMCs. The receptors stem from a woman aged 30 to 39 in good health and CMV-seropositive. Both conserved end residues are part of each CDR3. D genes are given only for firm matches.

TRBJ2-2	TRBV6-5	NA	TGTGCCAGCAGTTTCTTCTCGAACACCGGGGAGCTGTTTTTT	CASSFFSNTGELFF
TRBJ2-3	TRBV5-4	TRBD2	TGTGCCAGCAGCCCACGGGGGGGATCAGATACGCAGTATTTT	CASSPRGGSDTQYF
TRBJ2-3	TRBV5-1	TRBD2	TGCGCCAGCAGCTTACCAGCGGGGGCGCAACTTAGCACAGATACGCAGTATTTT	CASSLPAGAQLSTDTQYF
TRBJ1-2	TRBV5-1	TRBD1	TGCGCCAGCAGCTACAGGGGGCAGTTAAACTATGGCTACACCTTC	CASSYRGQLNYGYTF
TRBJ1-2	TRBV4-2	NA	TGTGCCAGCAGCCAAGATCGGGGAGATGTCTATGGCTACACCTTC	CASSQDRGDVYGYTF
TRBJ2-7	TRBV7-2	NA	TGTGCCAGCAGCTCCAACCCGGGTCTCTCCTACGAGCAGTACTTC	CASSSNPGLSYEQYF
TRBJ1-3	TRBV5-8	NA	TGTGCCAGCAGCTTGATTGGCAGGGTTGACTCTGGAAACACCATATATTTT	CASSLIGRVDSGNTIYF
TRBJ1-1	TRBV10-1	NA	TGCGCCAGCCGTGGACAGAATGAAGCTTTCTTT	CASRGQNEAFF
TRBJ1-2	TRBV11-2	NA	TGTGCCAGCAGTTTAGTTGGGGAGGTCATGAGAGGCTACACCTTC	CASSLVGEVMRGYTF
TRBJ2-5	TRBV19	TRBD2	TGTGCCAGTAGTCGGGGGGTCCAAGAGACCCAGTACTTC	CASSRGVQETQYF
TRBJ1-1	TRBV5-1	NA	TGCGCCAGCAGCTTGGGGGGGCTGTACACTGAAGCTTTCTTT	CASSLGGLYTEAFF
TRBJ1-3	TRBV5-5	NA	TGTGCCAGCAGCTTGGTCAGGGGCTCGGGAAACACCATATATTTT	CASSLVRGSGNTIYF
TRBJ2-3	TRBV7-2	TRBD2	TGTGCCAGCAGTCGCGGGGGGGCGGGAGATACGCAGTATTTT	CASSRGGAGDTQYF
TRBJ2-7	TRBV7-9	NA	TGTGCCAGCAGCCAGCAAGGGGATTACGAGCAGTACTTC	CASSQQGDYEQYF
TRBJ2-7	TRBV6-1	TRBD2	TGTGCCAGCAGGTTTGGGACTAGTTTTTCCAACGAGCAGTACTTC	CASRFGTSFSNEQYF
TRBJ2-5	TRBV6-1	NA	TGTGCCAGCAGTGAACCGTGGCATCGTTCTCAAGAGACCCAGTACTTC	CASSEPWHRSQETQYF
TRBJ2-1	TRBV4-1	TRBD2	TGCGCCAGCAGCCTTTCTAGCGGGCCAACTTCCGATGAGCAGTTCTTC	CASSLSSGPTSDEQFF
TRBJ2-5	TRBV5-1	NA	TGCGCCAGCAGCTTGACAGAAGAGACCCAGTACTTC	CASSLTEETQYF
TRBJ2-3	TRBV27	TRBD2	TGTGCCAGCAGTCTCGCACTAGCGGGGGGGGGCACAGATACGCAGTATTTT	CASSLALAGGGTDTQYF
TRBJ2-2	TRBV28	TRBD2	TGTGCCAGCAGTTTATACCCTAGCGGGAACACCGGGGAGCTGTTTTTT	CASSLYPSGNTGELFF
TRBJ1-4	TRBV7-9	NA	TGTGCCAGCAGCTTATTCGGACAGATTAATGAAAAACTGTTTTTT	CASSLFGQINEKLFF
TRBJ1-2	TRBV29-1	NA	TGCAGCGTTGTCGTTAGATCCATCCGTGGCTACACCTTC	CSVVVRSIRGYTF
TRBJ1-6	TRBV28	TRBD1	TGTGCCACCCTGGGGGGACAGGGGAATTCACCCCTCCACTTT	CATLGGQGNSPLHF
TRBJ2-7	TRBV27	TRBD1	TGTGCCAGCAGTTTATCCCCGGGACAGGGCTCCTACGAGCAGTACTTC	CASSLSPGQGSYEQYF
TRBJ1-1	TRBV30	NA	TGTGCCTGGGGGAGGGGAGCGGCTGAAGCTTTCTTT	CAWGRGAAEAFF
TRBJ1-1	TRBV7-9	NA	TGTGCCAGCAGCTTATCAGGGGCGGGCACTGAAGCTTTCTTT	CASSLSGAGTEAFF
TRBJ1-1	TRBV18	NA	TGTGCCAGCTCACCACCGACAGGTCCTGAAGCTTTCTTT	CASSPPTGPEAFF
TRBJ1-2	TRBV6-5	TRBD1	TGTGCCAGCAGTTACAGGGACAGACATTATGGCTACACCTTC	CASSYRDRHYGYTF
TRBJ1-6	TRBV6-1	TRBD1	TGTGCCAGCAGTGAAGCGCAAAGGGGGCGGTGGAATTCACCCCTCCACTTT	CASSEAQRGRWNSPLHF
TRBJ2-7	TRBV11-2	NA	TGTGCCAGCAGCTTAGACAGCGGAACCTACGAGCAGTACTTC	CASSLDSGTYEQYF
TRBJ1-5	TRBV7-6	NA	TGTGCCAGCAGCTTAGTGGGGGGGGGAAACCAGCCCCAGCATTTT	CASSLVGGGNQPQHF
TRBJ1-2	TRBV7-2	TRBD1	TGTGCCAGCAGCCCGAGACAGGGAAACTATGGCTACACCTTC	CASSPRQGNYGYTF
TRBJ2-5	TRBV10-2	NA	TGCGCCAGCAGGACTCAGGGTCAAGAGACCCAGTACTTC	CASRTQGQETQYF
TRBJ1-2	TRBV5-1	NA	TGCGCCAGCAGCGCCGGGGGAGAAGGCTACACCTTC	CASSAGGEGYTF
TRBJ2-7	TRBV5-1	TRBD1	TGCGCCAGCAGCTTACTTGGACAGGGGGCCGGGGAGCAGTACTTC	CASSLLGQGAGEQYF
TRBJ1-2	TRBV9	NA	TGTGCCAGCAGCTCGAGAGGGGGATTTTGGTCGAACTATGGCTACACCTTC	CASSSRGGFWSNYGYTF
TRBJ1-3	TRBV4-1	NA	TGCGCCAGCAGCCCTATTAGTATCCCTGGAAACACCATATATTTT	CASSPISIPGNTIYF